This T cell receptor beta chain was captured by sequencing in a study of beta chain features in type 1 diabetes listed by TCRdb under 2018. Some background on the complete study: No differences in mean age, gender distribution, total cell number or subset yield were found between patients and healthy donors. In the study, TCRB repertoires of sorted circulating CD4+ T cell subsets from recently diagnosed type 1 diabetes patients were compared with those of matched healthy donors. Regulatory and stem cell-like memory subsets were isolated from only 8 patients and about eight healthy donors, whereas naive and central memory subsets came from all 28 donors. Across all samples, approximately 98,000,000 sorted cells were examined, and cell number per subset correlated strongly with RNA yield. General conclusions and limits of the study: At VDJ recombination sites, type 1 diabetes patients had fewer insertions and more deleted nucleotides, which implies abnormalities in thymic rearrangement. Because cDNA was sequenced instead of genomic DNA, activated cells with high expression could be over-represented, although the groups did not differ in activation or CD3 levels. The naive, central memory and regulatory TCRB repertoires appeared to resemble one another more closely among patients than among healthy donors. PCR may preferentially amplify shorter templates, but because patient and control samples were amplified and corrected together, any resulting skew would affect both groups equally. In all four CD4+ subsets, TCRB CDR3 length was moderately but significantly shorter in type 1 diabetes patients. Because small numbers of individuals were included in the HLA sub-analyses, any influence of HLA type on TCRB rearrangement was left unresolved.

The entire isolated RNA was reverse transcribed using the High Capacity cDNA Reverse Transcription Kit, and thus expressed TCRB transcripts were sequenced. Deep immunoSEQ sequencing was applied to naive, central memory and regulatory T cell samples, giving an average of approximately 4 million total reads per sample. Sorted cells were lysed in RLT buffer, and RNA was extracted using DNase-treated RNeasy Micro or Mini kits according to cell number. To prevent cross-contamination, each cell subset was processed individually, whereas patient and healthy donor samples were processed jointly. The immunoSEQ multiplex PCR was used to amplify TCRB sequences from cDNA, generating 87-bp fragments that spanned the CDR3 region. Sequencing of the amplicons was done on the Illumina HiSeq platform. Turning to the authors' computational methods: PCR bias was computationally corrected using synthetic template baselines, reads within Hamming distance 2 were collapsed, and singletons that could not be merged were discarded. Reads were aligned against IMGT to assign V, D and J genes, CDR3 length and insertions or deletions at six rearrangement sites. Clonotype counts were normalized to sorted cell number within each subset before computing true diversity and Gini coefficients with the tcR R package. The overlap coefficient, calculated on TCRB nucleotide sequences, was used to quantify repertoire sharing. The clones in this table, taken by TCRdb from immuneACCESS, are in-frame only. Not every clone is retained; where verified, under half of the shortfall comes from an unresolved V gene, and the cause of the rest is unknown. The V and J calls and clone size come from that table; D and trimming were worked out from the DNA. Counted in this sample were more than 300,000 clones; about 10% of them appeared once. The ten largest clones add up to roughly 0.54% of the sample.

As for this clone: Its antigen is not yet known. Per-nucleotide qualities are absent, and no much larger clonotype sits a single base away.

Each donor gave one peripheral blood draw, averaging around 0.11 L, which was collected into heparinised tubes. Using a panel that included CD45RO, CCR7, CD25, CD127, CD95 and CD27, naive, central memory, regulatory and stem cell-like memory CD4+ T cells were sorted on a BD FACSAria II. Every sorted population had a purity above 95%. PBMCs were separated immediately by Lymphoprep density gradient centrifugation and were stained directly, without being cultured. To minimize batch effects, samples were stained and sorted in pairs, one healthy donor with one patient per experiment. The sample was central memory CD4+ T cells from blood. The sequence came from a man aged 25-45 years with type 1 diabetes.

Here is the DNA: TGTGCCAGCAGTTCAGGCACCTGGGGGGAGACCCAGTACTTC. This encodes CASSSGTWGETQYF. In this chain, TRBV28 is recombined with TRBJ2-5; the D region may be TRBD1 or TRBD2, each matching 5 bases equally. CDR1 and CDR2, looked up from the germline V gene, are MDHEN and SYDVKM. The CDR3 sequence holds 14 residues, the cysteine and phenylalanine included. Only the CDR3 region is kept as DNA, spanning 42 bases read in frame from base 1. V and J are truncated by 4 bases and 5 bases respectively, leaving an intervening sequence of 14 bases. Full variable domain (CDR3 extended with the reference TRBV28 and TRBJ2-5 proteins): DVKVTQSSRYLVKRTGEKVFLECVQDMDHENMFWYRQDPGLGLRLIYFSYDVKMKEKGDIPEGYSVSREKKERFSLILESASTNQTSMYLCASSSGTWGETQYFGPGTRLLVL.